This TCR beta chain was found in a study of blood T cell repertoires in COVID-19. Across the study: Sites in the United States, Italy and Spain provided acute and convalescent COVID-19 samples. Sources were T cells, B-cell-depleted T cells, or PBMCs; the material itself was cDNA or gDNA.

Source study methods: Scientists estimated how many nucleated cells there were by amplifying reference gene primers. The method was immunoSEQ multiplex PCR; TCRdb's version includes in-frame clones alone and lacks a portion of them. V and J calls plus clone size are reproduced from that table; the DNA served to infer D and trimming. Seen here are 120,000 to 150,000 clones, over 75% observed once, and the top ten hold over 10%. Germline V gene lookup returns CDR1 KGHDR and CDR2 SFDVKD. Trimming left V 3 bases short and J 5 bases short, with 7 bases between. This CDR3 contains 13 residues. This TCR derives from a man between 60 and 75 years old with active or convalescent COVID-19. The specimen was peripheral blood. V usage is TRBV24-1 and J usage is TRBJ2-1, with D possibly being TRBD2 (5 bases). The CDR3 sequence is CATSDRGNNEQFF. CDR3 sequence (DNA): TGTGCCACCAGTGATAGAGGGAACAATGAGCAGTTCTTC.